The 29 T cell receptor beta chains listed next were all sequenced from one sample in a study of human T cells and chemical hapten exposure. TCRdb ran MiXCR on the 5' RACE reads and lists one entry per CDR3 protein. The table includes around 82,000 distinct CDR3 sequences, more than 7.5% detected once. Total RNA extraction was carried out from unfractionated whole blood. The receptors here all came from a male donor in good health.

The chain is built from TRBV18 and TRBJ2-5, with D perhaps TRBD1 (6 bases). V was shortened by 3 bases and J by 4 bases, with 12 bases between the two germline ends. The CDR3 runs 14 residues. The germline V gene has CDR1 KGHSH and CDR2 LQKENI. In DNA form, the CDR3 reads TGTGCCAGCTCACCCAACAGGGTCAGAGAGACCCAGTACTTC. Residues: CASSPNRVRETQYF.

The sample holds a few counts of this clonotype. V usage is TRBV7-9 and J usage is TRBJ2-3; D not certain. Deletions cut 6 bases from V and 3 bases from J, with 7 bases between. The germline V gene encodes CDR1 SEHNR and CDR2 FQNEAQ (reference sequence). This CDR3 is 12 amino acids long. CDR3 bases: TGTGCCAGCAGACCCTGGACAGATACGCAGTATTTT. Encoded protein: CASRPWTDTQYF.

The table lists this clonotype with many counts. The chain links TRBV7-2 to TRBJ2-3; 10 bases map to TRBD1. Germline V gene sequence: CDR1 SGHTA, CDR2 FQGNSA. V trimming: 5 bases; J trimming: 2 bases; junction bases outside the gene matches: 7. The CDR3 sequence is 16 residues long. The CDR3: CASSADRGLLTDTQYF. As DNA, the CDR3 is TGTGCCAGCAGCGCAGACAGGGGGCTCCTCACAGATACGCAGTATTTT.

The CDR3 loop is CASSRTGGWNSPLHF. CDR3 nucleotide sequence: TGTGCCAGCAGCCGGACAGGGGGCTGGAATTCACCCCTCCACTTT. The rearrangement uses TRBV12-3 or TRBV12-4 and TRBJ1-6; 11 nucleotides agree with TRBD1. This CDR3 spans 15 amino acids. V gave up 6 bases and J gave up 7 bases; unmatched junction bases: 5.

There are many counts of this clonotype. The chain's CDR3 is CASSSGREDTGELFF. The CDR3 nucleotides are TGCGCCAGCAGCTCCGGCAGGGAGGACACCGGGGAGCTGTTTTTT. The V call is TRBV5-1, the J call TRBJ2-2; D may be TRBD2 (6 bases). V lost 3 bases, J lost 3 bases, and 12 bases lay in between. The CDR3 has 15 residues. CDR1 and CDR2 from the germline V gene are SGHRS and YFSETQ. The entire variable domain, with the rest obtained from reference TRBV5-1 and TRBJ2-2, is as follows: KAGVTQTPRYLIKTRGQQVTLSCSPISGHRSVSWYQQTPGQGLQFLFEYFSETQRNKGNFPGRFSGRQFSNSRSEMNVSTLELGDSALYLCASSSGREDTGELFFGEGSRLTVL.

The gene calls are TRBV6-2 or TRBV6-3 and TRBJ1-5; the match to TRBD1 covers 7 bases. The trim removed 2 bases at V and 3 bases at J, leaving 13 bases unmatched. Germline V gene data show CDR1 as MNHEY and CDR2 as SVGEGT. CDR3 length: 18 amino acids. The DNA of the CDR3 is TGTGCCAGCAGTTACACTGCCTCGGCAGGGGGTCTCAATCAGCCCCAGCATTTT. Translation: CASSYTASAGGLNQPQHF.

The genes are TRBV3-1 and TRBJ1-1; possible D gene TRBD1, 5 bases. Trimming removed 2 bases from V and 1 base from J, with 17 bases in between. CDR3 length equals 17 residues. Germline CDR1 LGHDT, CDR2 YNNKEL (reference sequence). CDR3 region: CASSQYHLVRANTEAFF. CDR3 sequence (DNA): TGTGCCAGCAGCCAATATCACCTAGTCAGGGCGAACACTGAAGCTTTCTTT.

This clonotype showed up many times. The chain links TRBV6-2 or TRBV6-3 to TRBJ2-1, with 9 bases lining up with TRBD2. J was trimmed by 8 bases and V by 5 bases; bases with no gene match: 10. This CDR3 is built from 15 residues. CDR1 MNHEY and CDR2 SVGEGT come from the germline V gene. The CDR3 is CASSKLGGRVYEQFF. The CDR3 DNA follows: TGTGCCAGCAGTAAATTAGGCGGGAGGGTGTATGAGCAGTTCTTC.

Turning to this clonotype: A clone one base away is much larger, so this may be a read error. The chain carries TRBV7-9 and TRBJ2-1, with D perhaps matching TRBD1 or TRBD2 (6 bases each). CDR1 and CDR2 from the germline V gene are SEHNR and FQNEAQ (reference sequence). CDR3 length equals 16 residues. In nucleotides, the CDR3 is TGTGCCAGCAGCTTAAAGTCGCAGGGGACTGCCAATAAGCAGTTCTTC. This gives the protein CASSLKSQGTANKQFF.

This clonotype came up many times. The chain is built from TRBV6-1 and TRBJ1-5, with 9 bases matching TRBD1. Germline-derived CDR1 and CDR2 are MNHNS and SASEGT. The length of the CDR3 is 17 residues. The junction had 6 bases not matched to a gene; V was cut back by 0 bases and J by 3 bases. The CDR3 region has the DNA TGTGCCAGCAGTGAAGCCGGGACAGGGCGTCCCAATCAGCCCCAGCATTTT. Encoded protein: CASSEAGTGRPNQPQHF.

This clonotype was found many times. This sequence joins TRBV27 and TRBJ2-7; unclear D gene. The length of the CDR3 is 13 residues. V was cut by 3 bases and J by 5 bases, with 11 bases left in between. Germline V CDR1 and CDR2: MNHEY, SMNVEV (reference sequence). The CDR3 sequence: CASSFIQSHEQYF. Here the CDR3 DNA reads TGTGCCAGCAGTTTTATACAGTCCCACGAGCAGTACTTC.

The V gene is TRBV20-1, the J gene TRBJ2-7; 9 bases align to TRBD2. CDR1 and CDR2 (germline): DFQATT, SNEGSKA (reference sequence). Trimming took 0 bases from V and 3 from J; bases not matched to a gene: 6. There are 15 residues in the CDR3. The CDR3 protein is CSARELAGEHYEQYF. CDR3 coding DNA: TGCAGTGCTAGAGAATTAGCGGGAGAACACTACGAGCAGTACTTC.

This chain uses TRBV4-1 with TRBJ1-1; no clear D gene. V was cut by 0 bases and J by 7 bases, with 12 bases left in between. The CDR3 consists of 14 residues. Germline CDR1 is MGHRA and CDR2 is YSYEKL. The chain's CDR3 is CASSQEGQEGEAFF. In nucleotides, the CDR3 is TGCGCCAGCAGCCAAGAAGGGCAGGAGGGTGAAGCTTTCTTT.

The sample holds a few counts of this clonotype. V and J are TRBV6-4 and TRBJ2-2; 11 bases match TRBD2. Germline-derived CDR1 and CDR2 are MRHNA and SNTAGT. This CDR3 comprises 15 residues. V lost 5 bases to trimming and J lost 5 bases; unmatched junction nucleotides: 4. The CDR3 nucleotides are TGTGCCAGCAGTTGGTCTAGCGGGAGGACCGGGGAGCTGTTTTTT. This translates into CASSWSSGRTGELFF.

This rearrangement joins TRBV7-9 to TRBJ2-1; unclear D gene. The germline V and J ends were trimmed by 4 bases and 3 bases, with 16 bases remaining between them. Germline lookup yields CDR1 SEHNR and CDR2 FQNEAQ (reference sequence). This CDR3 contains 16 residues. In DNA, the CDR3 is TGTGCCAGCAGCTCCAATCTAGTTGGCCACTACAATGAGCAGTTCTTC. It yields the protein CASSSNLVGHYNEQFF.

This clonotype was recorded at least ten times. This chain uses TRBV5-8 with TRBJ2-3, with 9 positions matching TRBD1. CDR3 length equals 14 residues. V lost 2 bases, J lost 6 bases, and 4 bases stayed unmatched. Germline CDR1 reads SGHTS; CDR2 reads YDEGEE. The CDR3 here is CASSLQGAGDTQYF. As DNA, the CDR3 is TGTGCCAGCAGCTTACAGGGGGCTGGGGATACGCAGTATTTT.

This clonotype was found a few times. This chain uses TRBV5-6 with TRBJ2-4, with D perhaps TRBD1 (6 bases). This CDR3 is 15 amino acids long. V shed 5 bases and J shed 5 bases, with 17 bases lying between them. The germline V gene encodes CDR1 SGHDT and CDR2 YYEEEE. CDR3 protein: CASRPSDSPQNIQYF. For the CDR3, the DNA is TGTGCCAGCAGACCCTCGGACAGCCCCCAAAACATTCAGTACTTC.

Only a few counts were recorded for this clonotype. The V gene is TRBV27, the J gene TRBJ1-6; no clear D gene. In germline, CDR1 is MNHEY, CDR2 SMNVEV (reference sequence). V was cut by 0 bases and J by 6 bases, with 15 bases left in between. The CDR3 has 17 amino acids. Here the CDR3 reads CASSLSFPTGSNSPLHF. DNA for the CDR3: TGTGCCAGCAGTTTATCGTTTCCAACGGGATCTAATTCACCCCTCCACTTT.

This clonotype was detected many times. The chain is built from TRBV15 and TRBJ1-4, with D unresolved. CDR1 LNHNV and CDR2 YYDKDF come from the germline V gene (reference sequence). The CDR3 loop spans 15 amino acids. Trimming took 6 bases from V and 0 from J, leaving 11 bases between them. The CDR3 DNA sequence: TGTGCCACCAGAGTCGGAGGAGCAACTAATGAAAAACTGTTTTTT. Protein product: CATRVGGATNEKLFF.

This sequence joins TRBV5-1 and TRBJ1-1; D is unresolved. The CDR3 has 12 amino acids. V lost 5 bases and J 1 base, leaving 6 bases between the germline ends. The germline V gene has CDR1 SGHRS and CDR2 YFSETQ. The CDR3 protein is CASRVENTEAFF. In DNA, the CDR3 is TGCGCCAGCAGGGTGGAGAACACTGAAGCTTTCTTT. The variable domain in full, with the rest retrieved from reference TRBV5-1 and TRBJ1-1, is KAGVTQTPRYLIKTRGQQVTLSCSPISGHRSVSWYQQTPGQGLQFLFEYFSETQRNKGNFPGRFSGRQFSNSRSEMNVSTLELGDSALYLCASRVENTEAFFGQGTRLTVV.

This sequence joins TRBV29-1 and TRBJ2-7, with D possibly matching TRBD1 (5 bases). The V end was cut by 5 bases, the J end by 6 bases, with 14 bases between. The CDR3 length is 12 residues. The germline CDR1 and CDR2 sequences are SQVTM and ANQGSEA. DNA for the CDR3: TGCAGCGTTCCCCAGGGTCCGGGCGAGCAGTACTTC. As protein: CSVPQGPGEQYF.

The sample holds many counts of this clonotype. The chain combines TRBV19 with TRBJ2-7; possible D gene TRBD1, 5 bases. Germline CDR1 reads LNHDA; CDR2 reads SQIVND (reference sequence). The V end lost 5 bases, the J end lost 2 bases, and 10 bases lay between the germline ends. The CDR3 totals 13 residues. CDR3 sequence (DNA): TGTGCCAGTAGTTTTCCAGGGACCTACGAGCAGTACTTC. This sequence encodes CASSFPGTYEQYF.

This clonotype was found a few times. The chain combines TRBV18 with TRBJ2-7; no definite D call. With 2 bases removed from V and 0 bases from J, the gap between germline ends came to 11 bases. The length of the CDR3 is 15 residues. The germline gives CDR1 KGHSH, CDR2 LQKENI. The CDR3 sequence is CASSPGQADSYEQYF. CDR3 DNA sequence: TGTGCCAGCTCACCAGGTCAGGCGGACTCCTACGAGCAGTACTTC.

This clonotype was seen more than once but under ten times. This rearrangement joins TRBV5-1 to TRBJ1-4; TRBD1 matches at 9 bases. With 4 bases clipped from V and 7 bases from J, the junction kept 8 bases outside the gene matches. This CDR3 is built from 15 residues. Germline V gene data show CDR1 as SGHRS and CDR2 as YFSETQ. The CDR3 nucleotides are TGCGCCAGCAGCCCAAGAGGGACAGGGTCTGAAAAACTGTTTTTT. Translated, it gives CASSPRGTGSEKLFF.

This rearrangement joins TRBV7-9 to TRBJ2-4; 8 bases are shared with TRBD2. The CDR3 sequence is 18 residues long. The ends lost 5 bases at V and 0 bases at J; junction bases unmatched: 12. CDR1 is SEHNR and CDR2 is FQNEAQ in the germline V gene (reference sequence). The CDR3 loop reads CASSPPPRGVRAKNIQYF. The CDR3 region has the DNA TGTGCCAGCAGCCCCCCCCCGCGGGGGGTGAGAGCCAAAAACATTCAGTACTTC.

The rearrangement joins TRBV6-1 to TRBJ2-4; 10 bases match TRBD1. V shed 5 bases and J 0 bases; nucleotides not matched to a gene: 13. The germline V gene has CDR1 MNHNS and CDR2 SASEGT. The CDR3 sequence is 19 residues long. The CDR3 protein is CASSSSTGGVSVAKNIQYF. CDR3 in DNA: TGTGCCAGCAGTTCCTCGACAGGGGGCGTATCGGTAGCCAAAAACATTCAGTACTTC.

This chain joins TRBV4-1 and TRBJ1-6; D gene unclear. The V gene lost 2 bases and the J gene lost 4 bases, with 6 bases spanning the gap. In germline, CDR1 is MGHRA, CDR2 YSYEKL. The length of the CDR3 is 14 residues. The CDR3: CASSQHFYNSPLHF. The CDR3 DNA reads as TGCGCCAGCAGCCAACACTTTTATAATTCACCCCTCCACTTT.

Only a few counts were recorded for this clonotype. The chain uses TRBV4-3 and TRBJ2-5; D may be TRBD2 (5 bases). The CDR3 totals 19 residues. V lost 0 bases, J lost 0 bases, and 20 bases lay in between. Germline V gives CDR1 LGHNA, CDR2 YSLEER. The CDR3 loop is CASSQDFILDSMYQETQYF. The DNA of the CDR3 is TGCGCCAGCAGCCAAGATTTTATTTTGGACTCGATGTACCAAGAGACCCAGTACTTC.

This chain links TRBV4-3 with TRBJ2-5, with 8 positions matching TRBD2. Germline assignment: CDR1 LGHNA and CDR2 YSLEER. J was trimmed by 4 bases and V by 0 bases; bases with no gene match: 10. This CDR3 has 17 amino acids. The CDR3 DNA is TGCGCCAGCAGCCAAGATCTTAACGGGGGGGCCGGAGAGACCCAGTACTTC. Amino acid sequence: CASSQDLNGGAGETQYF.